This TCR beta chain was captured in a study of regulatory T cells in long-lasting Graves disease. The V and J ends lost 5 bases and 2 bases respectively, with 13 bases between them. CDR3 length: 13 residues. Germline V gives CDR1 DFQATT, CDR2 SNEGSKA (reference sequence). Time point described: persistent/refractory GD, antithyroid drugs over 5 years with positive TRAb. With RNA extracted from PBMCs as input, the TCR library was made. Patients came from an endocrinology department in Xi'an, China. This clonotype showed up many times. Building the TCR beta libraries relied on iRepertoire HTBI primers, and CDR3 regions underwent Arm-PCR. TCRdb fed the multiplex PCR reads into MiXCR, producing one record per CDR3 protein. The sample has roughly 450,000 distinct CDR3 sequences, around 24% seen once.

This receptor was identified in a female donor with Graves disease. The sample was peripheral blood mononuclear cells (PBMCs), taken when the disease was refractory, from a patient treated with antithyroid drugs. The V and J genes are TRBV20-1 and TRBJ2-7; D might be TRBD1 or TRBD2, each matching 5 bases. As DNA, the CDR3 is TGCAGTGCTCCGGTGACGGGACCCTACGAGCAGTACTTC. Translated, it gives CSAPVTGPYEQYF.